These 31 T cell receptor beta chains originate from one sample sequenced in a study of control samples from healthy donors and cancer patients. This table comes from immunoSEQ multiplex PCR, and its TCRdb copy is limited to in-frame clones, with some not included. The sample holds some 150,000 clones, around 96% seen once. The sequencing input was blood. Receptors originate from a man in his forties in good health.

This clone was recorded once. The chain is built from TRBV6-4 and TRBJ2-3; no firm D call. The CDR3 is made up of 11 amino acids. The germline CDR1 and CDR2 sequences are MRHNA and SNTAGT. V gave up 3 bases and J gave up 5 bases, with 3 bases separating them. As DNA, the CDR3 is TGTGCCAGCAGTGATAGAGATACGCAGTATTTT. This translates into CASSDRDTQYF.

The chain couples TRBV5-8 to TRBJ1-1; D remains ambiguous. Germline assignment: CDR1 SGHTS and CDR2 YDEGEE. The CDR3 covers 10 residues. V lost 1 base and J lost 7, with 2 bases in between. Here the CDR3 DNA reads TGTGCCAGCAGCTTGATTGAAGCTTTCTTT. It is translated as CASSLIEAFF. Based on the CDR3 plus reference TRBV5-8 and TRBJ1-1, the full variable domain is EAGVTQSPTHLIKTRGQQATLRCSPISGHTSVYWYQQALGLGLQFLLWYDEGEERNRGNFPPRFSGRQFPNYSSELNVNALELEDSALYLCASSLIEAFFGQGTRLTVV.

V and J are TRBV5-1 and TRBJ1-1; 7 nucleotides align to TRBD1. V lost 4 bases and J lost 5; bases outside the gene matches: 14. Germline values: CDR1 SGHRS, CDR2 YFSETQ. This CDR3 contains 16 residues. This chain's CDR3 is CASSPGQTPERTEAFF. CDR3 coding DNA: TGCGCCAGCAGCCCGGGACAGACCCCCGAAAGAACTGAAGCTTTCTTT.

The chain combines TRBV27 with TRBJ1-2; 9 bases align to TRBD1. Germline assignment: CDR1 MNHEY and CDR2 SMNVEV (reference sequence). The CDR3 has 15 amino acids. Trimming at V came to 2 bases and at J to 3 bases, leaving 4 bases not matched to a gene. In DNA, the CDR3 is TGTGCCAGCAGTTTAACAGGGGGCGCTTACTATGGCTACACCTTC. This encodes CASSLTGGAYYGYTF.

The chain combines TRBV6-1 with TRBJ2-5, with D hard to call. The CDR3 covers 12 residues. Trimming pared 2 bases from V and 5 bases from J, leaving 6 bases between. Germline V CDR1 and CDR2: MNHNS, SASEGT. The CDR3 protein is CASSEPRETQYF. As DNA, the CDR3 is TGTGCCAGCAGTGAACCGAGGGAGACCCAGTACTTC.

The V and J genes are TRBV2 and TRBJ2-5; D unclear. The V end lost 5 bases, the J end lost 8 bases, and 15 bases lay between the germline ends. The CDR3 is 13 amino acids. Germline V gene data show CDR1 as SNHLY and CDR2 as FYNNEI. CDR3 sequence reads: CASSPGSVGTQYF. The CDR3 nucleotides are TGTGCCAGCAGTCCCGGCAGTGTAGGAACCCAGTACTTC.

The chain has TRBV7-9 and TRBJ1-2, with 9 nucleotides matching TRBD1. V was pared by 6 bases and J by 5 bases, with 7 bases of the junction left unmatched. The V gene's germline CDR1 is SEHNR and CDR2 FQNEAQ (reference sequence). The CDR3 spans 14 residues. The CDR3 DNA reads as TGTGCCAGCAGTAGATCCGGGACAGGGTATGGCTACACCTTC. Its translation is CASSRSGTGYGYTF.

This sequence joins TRBV30 and TRBJ2-3, with D possibly matching TRBD2 (5 bases). CDR1 and CDR2 from the germline V gene are GTSNPN and SVGIG (reference sequence). The CDR3 length is 14 residues. Trimming pared 0 bases from V and 5 bases from J, leaving 12 bases between. As DNA, the CDR3 is TGTGCCTGGAGTGTCGCGGGCTTAGAAGATACGCAGTATTTT. Its protein product is CAWSVAGLEDTQYF.

The chain joins TRBV7-9 to TRBJ1-2; 8 bases line up with TRBD1. V shed 5 bases and J 4 bases; nucleotides not matched to a gene: 15. The CDR3 spans 17 residues. The germline V gene encodes CDR1 SEHNR and CDR2 FQNEAQ (reference sequence). In DNA, the CDR3 is TGTGCCAGCAGCCCTCACCCGGACAGGGCGCCGCTCTATGGCTACACCTTC. Translated, it gives CASSPHPDRAPLYGYTF.

CDR3 residues: CASSLVGTGEAFF. The CDR3 DNA follows: TGCGCCAGCAGCTTGGTTGGAACAGGGGAAGCTTTCTTT. The chain couples TRBV5-1 to TRBJ1-1, with D possibly TRBD1 on 6 matching bases. The CDR3 runs to 13 residues. Between the trimmed V and J ends, which lost 0 bases and 8 bases, there was a span of 11 bases. Per germline, CDR1 SGHRS and CDR2 YFSETQ. The whole variable domain, filled in from reference TRBV5-1 and TRBJ1-1, reads KAGVTQTPRYLIKTRGQQVTLSCSPISGHRSVSWYQQTPGQGLQFLFEYFSETQRNKGNFPGRFSGRQFSNSRSEMNVSTLELGDSALYLCASSLVGTGEAFFGQGTRLTVV.

This clone was seen once. The rearrangement joins TRBV6-6 to TRBJ1-5; TRBD1 agrees at 8 bases. J gave up 5 bases and V 7 bases, and 4 bases lay outside the gene matches. Germline loops: CDR1 MNHNY, CDR2 SVGAGI (reference sequence). The CDR3 has 13 amino acids. This CDR3 reads CASTGGQDQPQHF. The CDR3 coding sequence is TGTGCCAGCACAGGGGGCCAGGATCAGCCCCAGCATTTT.

The rearrangement joins TRBV15 to TRBJ1-1; unclear D gene. This CDR3 spans 13 amino acids. Trimming cost V 3 bases and J 1 base, with 6 bases left between them. CDR1 is LNHNV, CDR2 YYDKDF, per germline (reference sequence). This CDR3 reads CATSRKGNTEAFF. In DNA form, the CDR3 reads TGTGCCACCAGCAGGAAGGGGAACACTGAAGCTTTCTTT.

With regard to this clone: A junction boundary mismatches the germline segment, possibly from a read error. The gene calls are TRBV29-1 and TRBJ1-2, with 8 bases fitting TRBD1. Germline V CDR1 and CDR2: SQVTM, ANQGSEA. The CDR3 extends over 13 amino acids. This CDR3 reads CSVEGQGLYGYTF. In DNA, the CDR3 is TGCAGCGTCGAAGGACAGGGCCTCTATGGCTACACCTTC.

On this clone: Compared with germline, one end of the junction differs, possibly owing to a read error. The genes are TRBV19 and TRBJ1-1; D remains ambiguous. CDR1 is LNHDA and CDR2 is SQIVND in the germline V gene (reference sequence). The CDR3 has 13 amino acids. CDR3 in amino acids: CASSIGRNSEAFF. The DNA of the CDR3 is TGTGCCAGTAGTATCGGAAGGAACTCTGAAGCTTTCTTT. Drawing the rest from reference TRBV19 and TRBJ1-1, the complete variable domain is DGGITQSPKYLFRKEGQNVTLSCEQNLNHDAMYWYRQDPGQGLRLIYYSQIVNDFQKGDIAEGYSVSREKKESFPLTVTSAQKNPTAFYLCASSIGRNSEAFFGQGTRLTVV.

The rearrangement uses TRBV9 and TRBJ2-1, with a weak D call TRBD2 (6 bases). Trimming took off 0 bases at V and 7 bases at J, with 17 bases between the two ends. Germline V gives CDR1 SGDLS, CDR2 YYNGEE. This CDR3 spans 16 amino acids. CDR3 amino acids: CASSVDTTLEGNEQFF. The CDR3 DNA reads as TGTGCCAGCAGCGTAGATACTACCCTGGAGGGGAATGAGCAGTTCTTC.

This sequence joins TRBV28 and TRBJ1-1, with D uncertain. The CDR3 runs to 15 residues. The germline V gene has CDR1 MDHEN and CDR2 SYDVKM. Trimming removed 3 bases from V and 2 bases from J, with 13 bases in between. The CDR3 coding sequence is TGTGCCAGCAGTTTTCGTGGGCACCTAAACACTGAAGCTTTCTTT. This encodes CASSFRGHLNTEAFF.

V usage is TRBV24-1 and J usage is TRBJ1-5; maybe TRBD1 (6 bases). V lost 2 bases, J lost 0 bases, and 13 bases lay in between. The CDR3 totals 17 residues. Germline CDR1 reads KGHDR; CDR2 reads SFDVKD. CDR3 DNA sequence: TGTGCCACCAGTGATTCTCAGGGGTTCTCTAGCAATCAGCCCCAGCATTTT. Encoded protein: CATSDSQGFSSNQPQHF.

This chain connects TRBV11-2 to TRBJ1-5, with TRBD1 as a possible D gene (5 bases). Deletions cut 1 base from V and 4 bases from J, with 14 bases between. CDR1 and CDR2 from the germline V gene are SGHAT and FQNNGV. The CDR3 spans 16 residues. CDR3 region: CASSLGSTARNQPQHF. CDR3 nucleotide sequence: TGTGCCAGCAGCTTAGGTTCGACAGCTCGTAATCAGCCCCAGCATTTT.

The CDR3 nucleotides read TGTGCCAGCAGCCCCGCCGGGACAGGGGTATTGGAGCAGTACTTC. Translating it yields CASSPAGTGVLEQYF. This rearrangement joins TRBV28 to TRBJ2-7, with 10 nucleotides matching TRBD1. V was clipped by 6 bases and J by 7 bases; unmatched bases: 12. The CDR3 covers 15 residues. Germline lookup yields CDR1 MDHEN and CDR2 SYDVKM.

This chain links TRBV3-1 (or the pseudogene TRBV3-2) with TRBJ1-3; TRBD1 aligns across 7 bases. Trimming at V came to 4 bases and at J to 0 bases, leaving 3 bases not matched to a gene. There are 15 residues in the CDR3. Germline CDR1 is LGHDT and CDR2 is YNNKEL (reference sequence). In DNA form, the CDR3 reads TGTGCCAGCAGCCCCTGGGACAGCTCTGGAAACACCATATATTTT. Its protein product is CASSPWDSSGNTIYF.

The chain recombines TRBV6-5 with TRBJ1-1, with TRBD1 identical over 10 bases. This CDR3 has 13 residues. V lost 2 bases to trimming and J lost 7 bases; unmatched junction nucleotides: 1. Germline V gene lookup returns CDR1 MNHEY and CDR2 SVGAGI. CDR3 nucleotides: TGTGCCAGCAGTTACGACAGGGGGCGTGAAGCTTTCTTT. It specifies CASSYDRGREAFF.

Points on this clone: Within the sample, other DNA sequences also encode this same CDR3. The chain couples TRBV5-1 to TRBJ2-1; weak D call: TRBD1 (5 bases). This CDR3 is built from 15 residues. Germline V CDR1 and CDR2: SGHRS, YFSETQ. Trimming left V 2 bases short and J 1 base short, with 10 bases between. The CDR3 reads CASSLSAGSYNEQFF. In DNA, the CDR3 is TGCGCCAGCAGCTTATCGGCAGGGTCCTACAATGAGCAGTTCTTC.

This clone has a single count. This rearrangement joins TRBV9 to TRBJ2-3; D gene unclear. Trimming cost V 3 bases and J 0 bases, with 5 bases left between them. This CDR3 is built from 13 residues. CDR1 SGDLS and CDR2 YYNGEE come from the germline V gene. CDR3 bases: TGTGCCAGCAGCGCAGCCAGCACAGATACGCAGTATTTT. Translating it yields CASSAASTDTQYF. Filled out from reference TRBV9 and TRBJ2-3, the complete variable domain reads DSGVTQTPKHLITATGQRVTLRCSPRSGDLSVYWYQQSLDQGLQFLIQYYNGEERAKGNILERFSAQQFPDLHSELNLSSLELGDSALYFCASSAASTDTQYFGPGTRLTVL.

J is TRBJ2-6 and V is TRBV19; TRBD1 agrees at 8 bases. V was pared by 5 bases and J by 4 bases, with 19 bases of the junction left unmatched. The CDR3 contains 20 residues. Germline-derived CDR1 and CDR2 are LNHDA and SQIVND (reference sequence). The CDR3 DNA follows: TGTGCCAGTAGTTCCTCCAATACCGGGACAGGATTAATAGGGGCCAACGTCCTGACTTTC. This codes for CASSSSNTGTGLIGANVLTF.

The V and J genes are TRBV3-1 (or the pseudogene TRBV3-2) and TRBJ1-3; no definite D call. V lost 2 bases, J lost 0 bases, and 11 bases lay in between. CDR1 is LGHDT and CDR2 is YNNKEL in the germline V gene (reference sequence). This CDR3 has 16 amino acids. The CDR3 sequence is CASSQSDGSSGNTIYF. As DNA, the CDR3 is TGTGCCAGCAGCCAAAGTGACGGAAGCTCTGGAAACACCATATATTTT.

The genes are TRBV28 and TRBJ1-1; 7 nucleotides align to TRBD1. Germline V gives CDR1 MDHEN, CDR2 SYDVKM. CDR3 length equals 15 residues. Trimming removed 3 bases from V and 5 bases from J; junction bases left unmatched: 9. CDR3 coding DNA: TGTGCCAGCAGTTTGGGGACAGTGGGCCGGACTGAAGCTTTCTTT. Its protein product is CASSLGTVGRTEAFF.

The chain employs TRBV3-1 (or the pseudogene TRBV3-2) and TRBJ2-6; D is unclear. There are 14 residues in the CDR3. CDR1 and CDR2 from the germline V gene are LGHDT and YNNKEL (reference sequence). Trimming shortened V by 2 bases and J by 1 base, and 3 bases separated the two germline ends. For the CDR3, the DNA is TGTGCCAGCAGCCAAAAGTCTGGGGCCAACGTCCTGACTTTC. Its protein product is CASSQKSGANVLTF.

This chain uses TRBV12-3 or TRBV12-4 with TRBJ1-5; TRBD1 is a possible D gene (6 bases). The CDR3 sequence is 13 residues long. Trimming took 3 bases from V and 10 from J, leaving 13 bases between them. The CDR3 sequence is CASSLDRGVPQHF. The CDR3, as DNA: TGTGCCAGCAGTTTGGATAGGGGGGTACCCCAGCATTTT.

This chain uses TRBV9 with TRBJ2-1; 9 bases match TRBD2. After removal of 1 base from V and 6 bases from J, the junction contained 5 bases not matched to a gene. The germline V gene encodes CDR1 SGDLS and CDR2 YYNGEE. The CDR3 is 15 residues long. CDR3 loop: CASSVSSGTSNEQFF. The CDR3 DNA reads as TGTGCCAGCAGCGTATCTAGCGGGACTAGCAATGAGCAGTTCTTC.

This clone has more than one count but fewer than ten. The chain links TRBV5-4 to TRBJ2-2; no clear D gene. Trimming took 4 bases from V and 6 from J, leaving 13 bases between them. Per germline, CDR1 SGHNT and CDR2 YYREEE (reference sequence). The CDR3 length is 14 residues. The CDR3 DNA is TGTGCCAGCAGCCCAATTTCCCACCCCGGGGAGCTGTTTTTT. Encoded protein: CASSPISHPGELFF. Looking up the rest from reference TRBV5-4 and TRBJ2-2 gives the full variable domain: ETGVTQSPTHLIKTRGQQVTLRCSSQSGHNTVSWYQQALGQGPQFIFQYYREEENGRGNFPPRFSGLQFPNYSSELNVNALELDDSALYLCASSPISHPGELFFGEGSRLTVL.

This chain links TRBV11-2 with TRBJ2-1, with 7 bases aligning to TRBD2. The CDR3 totals 15 residues. CDR1 and CDR2 (germline): SGHAT, FQNNGV. The J segment lost 5 bases and the V segment lost 3 bases, leaving 7 bases of the junction unmatched. The CDR3 region has the DNA TGTGCCAGCAGCTTCGTAATCAGCGGGAACAATGAGCAGTTCTTC. Residues: CASSFVISGNNEQFF.